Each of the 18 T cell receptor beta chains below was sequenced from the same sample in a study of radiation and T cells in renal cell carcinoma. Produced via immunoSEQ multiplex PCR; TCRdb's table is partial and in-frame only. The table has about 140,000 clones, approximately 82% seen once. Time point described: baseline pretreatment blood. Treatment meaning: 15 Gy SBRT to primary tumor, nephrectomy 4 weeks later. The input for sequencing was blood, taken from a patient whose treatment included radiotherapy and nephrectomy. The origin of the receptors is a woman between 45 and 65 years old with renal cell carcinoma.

The CDR3 nucleotides read TGTGCCAGCAGCTCTAGCGGGACCCACGAGCAGTACTTC. This encodes CASSSSGTHEQYF. The V and J genes are TRBV11-2 and TRBJ2-7, with TRBD2 identical over 9 bases. J lost 5 bases, V lost 4 bases, and 3 bases had no gene match. The germline V gene encodes CDR1 SGHAT and CDR2 FQNNGV. There are 13 residues in the CDR3.

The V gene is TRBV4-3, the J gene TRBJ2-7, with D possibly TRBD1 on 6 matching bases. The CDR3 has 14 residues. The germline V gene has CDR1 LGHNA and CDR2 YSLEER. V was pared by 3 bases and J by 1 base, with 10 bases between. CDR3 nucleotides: TGCGCCAGCAGCCAGGGGGCCCCATCCTACGAGCAGTACTTC. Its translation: CASSQGAPSYEQYF.

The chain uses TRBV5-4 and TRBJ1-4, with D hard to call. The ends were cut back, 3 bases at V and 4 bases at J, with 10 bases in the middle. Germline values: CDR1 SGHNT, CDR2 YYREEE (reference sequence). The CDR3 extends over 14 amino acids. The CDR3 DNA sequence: TGTGCCAGCAGCTCCCAGGATCATAATGAAAAACTGTTTTTT. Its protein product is CASSSQDHNEKLFF.

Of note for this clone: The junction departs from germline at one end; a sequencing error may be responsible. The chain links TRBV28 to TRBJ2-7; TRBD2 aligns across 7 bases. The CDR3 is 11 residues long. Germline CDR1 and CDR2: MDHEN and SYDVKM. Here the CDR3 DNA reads TGTGCCAGCAGTAGCCGGGACTATTTCGACTTC. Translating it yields CASSSRDYFDF.

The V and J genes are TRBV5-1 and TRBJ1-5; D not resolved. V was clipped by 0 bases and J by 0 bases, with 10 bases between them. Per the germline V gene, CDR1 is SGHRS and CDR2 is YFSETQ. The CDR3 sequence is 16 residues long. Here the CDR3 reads CASSLGGDYSNQPQHF. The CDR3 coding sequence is TGCGCCAGCAGCTTGGGGGGTGACTATAGCAATCAGCCCCAGCATTTT.

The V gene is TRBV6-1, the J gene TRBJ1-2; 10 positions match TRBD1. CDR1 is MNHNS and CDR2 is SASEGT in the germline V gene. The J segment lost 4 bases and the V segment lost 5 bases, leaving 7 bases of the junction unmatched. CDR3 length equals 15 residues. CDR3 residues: CASSIRDRGGYGYTF. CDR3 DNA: TGTGCCAGCAGTATCCGGGACAGGGGTGGCTATGGCTACACCTTC.

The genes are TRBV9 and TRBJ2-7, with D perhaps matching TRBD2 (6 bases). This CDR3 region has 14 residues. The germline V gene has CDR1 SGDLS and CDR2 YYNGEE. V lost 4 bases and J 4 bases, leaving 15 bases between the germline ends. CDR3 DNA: TGTGCCAGCAGCCTCTGGGGGGACTCTTACGAGCAGTACTTC. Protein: CASSLWGDSYEQYF.

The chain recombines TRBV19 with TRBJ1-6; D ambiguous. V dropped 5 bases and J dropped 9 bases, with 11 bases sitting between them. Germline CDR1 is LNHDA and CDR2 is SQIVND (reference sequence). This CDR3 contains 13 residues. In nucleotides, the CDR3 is TGTGCCAGTAGTCCGCAGACGGGTTCACCCCTCCACTTT. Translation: CASSPQTGSPLHF.

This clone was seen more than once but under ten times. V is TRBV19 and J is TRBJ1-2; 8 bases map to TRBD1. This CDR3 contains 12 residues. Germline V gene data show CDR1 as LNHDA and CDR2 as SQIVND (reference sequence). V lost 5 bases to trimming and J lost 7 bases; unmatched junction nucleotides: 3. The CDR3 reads CASSFQGAGYTF. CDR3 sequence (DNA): TGTGCCAGTAGTTTCCAGGGGGCTGGCTACACCTTC.

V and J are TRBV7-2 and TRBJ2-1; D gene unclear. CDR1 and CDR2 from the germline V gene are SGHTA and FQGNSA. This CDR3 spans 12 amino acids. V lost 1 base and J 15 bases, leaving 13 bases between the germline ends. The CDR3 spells CASSLVLPARFF. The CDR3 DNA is TGTGCCAGCAGCTTAGTTTTACCAGCAAGGTTCTTC.

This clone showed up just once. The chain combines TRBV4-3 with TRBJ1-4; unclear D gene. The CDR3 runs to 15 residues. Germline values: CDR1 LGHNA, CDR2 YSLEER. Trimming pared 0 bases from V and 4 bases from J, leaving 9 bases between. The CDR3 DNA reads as TGCGCCAGCAGCCAAGATAGGATAAGTAATGAAAAACTGTTTTTT. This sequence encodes CASSQDRISNEKLFF.

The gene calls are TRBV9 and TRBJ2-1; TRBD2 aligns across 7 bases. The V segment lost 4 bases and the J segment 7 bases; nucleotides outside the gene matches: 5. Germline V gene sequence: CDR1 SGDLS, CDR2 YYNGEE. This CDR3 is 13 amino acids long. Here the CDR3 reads CASSPGTINEQFF. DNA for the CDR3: TGTGCCAGCAGCCCCGGGACTATTAATGAGCAGTTCTTC.

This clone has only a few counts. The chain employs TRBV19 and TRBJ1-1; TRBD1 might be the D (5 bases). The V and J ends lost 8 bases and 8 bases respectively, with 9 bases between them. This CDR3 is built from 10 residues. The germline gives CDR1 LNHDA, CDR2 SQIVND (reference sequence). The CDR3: CASGDSEAFF. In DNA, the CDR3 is TGTGCCAGTGGAGACAGCGAAGCTTTCTTT.

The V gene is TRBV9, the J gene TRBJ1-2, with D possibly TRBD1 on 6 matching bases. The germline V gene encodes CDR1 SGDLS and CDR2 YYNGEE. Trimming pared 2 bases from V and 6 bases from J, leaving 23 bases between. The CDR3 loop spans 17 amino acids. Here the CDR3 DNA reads TGTGCCAGCAGCGTCGGAGCCCCAAGCGACAGGAAGGATGGCTACACCTTC. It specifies CASSVGAPSDRKDGYTF.

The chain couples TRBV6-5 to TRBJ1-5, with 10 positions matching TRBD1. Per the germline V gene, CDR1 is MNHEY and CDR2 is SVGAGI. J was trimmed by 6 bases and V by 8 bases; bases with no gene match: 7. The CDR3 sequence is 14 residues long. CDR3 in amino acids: CASGGGQGFQPQHF. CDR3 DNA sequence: TGTGCCAGCGGGGGGGGACAGGGGTTTCAGCCCCAGCATTTT.

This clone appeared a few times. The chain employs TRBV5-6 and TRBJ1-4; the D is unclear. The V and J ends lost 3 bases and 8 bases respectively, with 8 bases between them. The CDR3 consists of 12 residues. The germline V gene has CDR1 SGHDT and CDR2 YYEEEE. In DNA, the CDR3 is TGTGCCAGCAGCTCATTAACCGAAAAACTGTTTTTT. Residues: CASSSLTEKLFF.

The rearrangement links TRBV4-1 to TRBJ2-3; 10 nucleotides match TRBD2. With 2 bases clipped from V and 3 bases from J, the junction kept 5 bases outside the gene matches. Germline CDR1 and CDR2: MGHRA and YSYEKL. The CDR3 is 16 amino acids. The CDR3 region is CASSQYQREGTDTQYF. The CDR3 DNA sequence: TGCGCCAGCAGCCAATACCAGCGGGAGGGAACAGATACGCAGTATTTT.

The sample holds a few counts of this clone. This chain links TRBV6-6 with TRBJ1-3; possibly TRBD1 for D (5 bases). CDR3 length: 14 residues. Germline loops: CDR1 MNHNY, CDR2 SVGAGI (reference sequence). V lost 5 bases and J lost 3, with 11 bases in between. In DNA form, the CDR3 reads TGTGCCAGCAGTACCGGGGGGGATGGAAACACCATATATTTT. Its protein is CASSTGGDGNTIYF.